This passage covers 16 T cell receptor beta chains from one sample sequenced in a study of cytomegalovirus exposure and HLA in healthy donors (dated by TCRdb to 2016 to 2017). The library was built by means of the immunoSEQ multiplex PCR assay. The multiplex PCR relied on a mix of 60 forward primers for TCR Vbeta segments and 13 reverse primers for TCR Jbeta segments. The table comes from immuneACCESS by way of TCRdb, which keeps in-frame sequences with V and J called. Part of the clones is missing from these tables; in studies checked, under half for an unresolved V gene and the rest for unknown reasons. The sample table contains 150,000 to 200,000 clones; only one count was recorded for over 70% of them. The ten largest account for roughly an eighth of the sample. Sample: PBMCs. The receptors come from a woman aged 35 to 49 in good health and CMV-seronegative.

The genes are TRBV2 and TRBJ2-1; 7 positions agree with TRBD2. Trimming removed 4 bases from V and 5 bases from J; junction bases left unmatched: 5. The CDR3 length is 14 residues. Germline V gene data show CDR1 as SNHLY and CDR2 as FYNNEI. CDR3 region: CASSGTRADNEQFF. In nucleotides, the CDR3 is TGTGCCAGCAGTGGGACTAGAGCCGACAATGAGCAGTTCTTC. Full variable domain (rest looked up from reference TRBV2 and TRBJ2-1): EPEVTQTPSHQVTQMGQEVILRCVPISNHLYFYWYRQILGQKVEFLVSFYNNEISEKSEIFDDQFSVERPDGSNFTLKIRSTKLEDSAMYFCASSGTRADNEQFFGPGTRLTVL.

This sequence joins TRBV6-5 and TRBJ2-1, with 9 bases matching TRBD2. The CDR3 runs 15 residues. V was clipped by 6 bases and J by 6 bases; unmatched bases: 9. Germline V gives CDR1 MNHEY, CDR2 SVGAGI. The CDR3 DNA reads as TGTGCCAGCAGCACAGGGACTAGCTTCCGCAATGAGCAGTTCTTC. Its protein product is CASSTGTSFRNEQFF.

This clone was seen a few times. The V and J genes are TRBV7-8 and TRBJ2-5; maybe TRBD2 (6 bases). Per the germline V gene, CDR1 is SGHVS and CDR2 is FQNEAQ. This CDR3 region has 15 residues. V dropped 0 bases and J dropped 5 bases, with 13 bases sitting between them. This chain's CDR3 is CASSLAERAGETQYF. The CDR3, as DNA: TGTGCCAGCAGCTTAGCGGAAAGGGCGGGGGAGACCCAGTACTTC.

The chain recombines TRBV7-8 with TRBJ2-1; 7 nucleotides align to TRBD2. The CDR3 totals 15 residues. Germline V lookup: CDR1 SGHVS, CDR2 FQNEAQ. V was pared by 3 bases and J by 7 bases, with 9 bases of the junction left unmatched. The CDR3 DNA reads TGTGCCAGCAGCTTGGGCCGGACTAGGCGGAATGAGCAGTTCTTC. As protein: CASSLGRTRRNEQFF.

The rearrangement joins TRBV18 to TRBJ2-7; 12 bases line up with TRBD1. CDR1 and CDR2 (germline): KGHSH, LQKENI. The CDR3 has 15 residues. The trim removed 4 bases at V and 6 bases at J, leaving 7 bases unmatched. The CDR3 protein is CASSRSGTGGGEQYF. CDR3 in DNA: TGTGCCAGCTCACGGTCCGGGACAGGGGGCGGCGAGCAGTACTTC.

This chain connects TRBV29-1 to TRBJ2-3; no clear D. V gave up 7 bases and J gave up 5 bases, with 13 bases separating them. The CDR3 has 12 residues. Germline V gene sequence: CDR1 SQVTM, CDR2 ANQGSEA. CDR3 in amino acids: CSGAPLGDTQYF. The CDR3 DNA is TGCAGCGGGGCGCCGCTGGGAGATACGCAGTATTTT.

This clone showed up just a few times. The rearrangement links TRBV28 to TRBJ2-6; TRBD1 might be the D (5 bases). V was cut by 7 bases and J by 2 bases, with 15 bases left in between. CDR1 and CDR2 from the germline V gene are MDHEN and SYDVKM. The CDR3 has 16 residues. Here the CDR3 reads CASTLGEATGANVLTF. The CDR3, as DNA: TGTGCCAGCACCCTAGGGGAAGCAACTGGGGCCAACGTCCTGACTTTC.

The rearrangement links TRBV5-1 to TRBJ2-5; TRBD1 is a possible D gene (6 bases). With 0 bases removed from V and 5 bases from J, the gap between germline ends came to 11 bases. There are 14 residues in the CDR3. Germline V gene sequence: CDR1 SGHRS, CDR2 YFSETQ. The DNA for the CDR3 is TGCGCCAGCAGCTTGGCATTGGGGGCGGAGACCCAGTACTTC. This translates into CASSLALGAETQYF.

The chain is built from TRBV11-2 and TRBJ2-7; D might be TRBD1 (6 bases). The CDR3 has 14 residues. V lost 2 bases to trimming and J lost 4 bases, with 12 bases between them. CDR1 is SGHAT and CDR2 is FQNNGV in the germline V gene. The chain's CDR3 is CASSLWGTGYEQYF. The DNA for the CDR3 is TGTGCCAGCAGCTTATGGGGAACAGGGTACGAGCAGTACTTC.

The V gene is TRBV27, the J gene TRBJ1-1; no clear D. CDR1 is MNHEY and CDR2 is SMNVEV in the germline V gene (reference sequence). The V end lost 6 bases, the J end lost 0 bases, and 11 bases lay between the germline ends. This CDR3 is built from 14 residues. The CDR3 loop reads CASRRVSMNTEAFF. The CDR3 DNA sequence: TGTGCCAGCAGGCGAGTGAGTATGAACACTGAAGCTTTCTTT.

This clone came up a few times. The limits of the CDR3 on the DNA are not certain, so only TCRdb's listed CDR3 is given. This chain links TRBV21-1 with TRBJ1-5; the table's TRBD1 call for D was not verified on the DNA. TRBV21-1 is annotated as a pseudogene. The CDR3 extends over 15 residues, inclusive of both ends. CDR3 residues: CASSQWGTGNQPQHF.

The rearrangement uses TRBV27 and TRBJ2-7, with 7 bases aligning to TRBD2. Trimming took 3 bases from V and 1 from J; bases not matched to a gene: 3. The germline gives CDR1 MNHEY, CDR2 SMNVEV (reference sequence). The CDR3 is 14 amino acids. The CDR3 DNA reads as TGTGCCAGCAGTTTGGGAGGGCCTTCCTACGAGCAGTACTTC. It is translated as CASSLGGPSYEQYF.

The J gene is TRBJ1-1, the V gene TRBV2; possible D gene TRBD1, 5 bases. The V gene's germline CDR1 is SNHLY and CDR2 FYNNEI. Trimming took 8 bases from V and 5 from J, leaving 18 bases between them. This CDR3 is built from 14 residues. CDR3 amino acids: CASDPRVLKTEAFF. CDR3 sequence (DNA): TGTGCCAGCGACCCCAGGGTTCTAAAGACTGAAGCTTTCTTT.

This clone has only one observation. The rearrangement uses TRBV11-2 and TRBJ2-5, with TRBD1 matching 7 bases. The DNA matches TRBJ2-7 better at its end, which makes the J call doubtful. CDR3 length: 13 amino acids. In germline, CDR1 is SGHAT, CDR2 FQNNGV. The CDR3 DNA reads as TGTGCCAGCAGCCTGTCGACAGGGAACGAGCAGTACTTC. The encoded protein is CASSLSTGNEQYF.

V and J are TRBV5-1 and TRBJ2-5, with 8 nucleotides matching TRBD2. The closer fit of TRBJ2-7 to the DNA end suggests the J call may be wrong. The CDR3 extends over 16 amino acids. Germline loops: CDR1 SGHRS, CDR2 YFSETQ. CDR3 region: CASSLASGPPSYEQYF. CDR3 DNA: TGCGCCAGCAGCTTGGCTAGCGGGCCGCCCTCCTACGAGCAGTACTTC.

CDR3 protein: CASSSPGQTQYF. Here the CDR3 DNA reads TGTGCCAGCAGCTCCCCAGGCCAGACCCAGTACTTC. The rearrangement uses TRBV7-2 and TRBJ2-5; no firm D call. This CDR3 region has 12 residues. The V gene's germline CDR1 is SGHTA and CDR2 FQGNSA. The V end was cut by 4 bases, the J end by 6 bases, with 9 bases between.